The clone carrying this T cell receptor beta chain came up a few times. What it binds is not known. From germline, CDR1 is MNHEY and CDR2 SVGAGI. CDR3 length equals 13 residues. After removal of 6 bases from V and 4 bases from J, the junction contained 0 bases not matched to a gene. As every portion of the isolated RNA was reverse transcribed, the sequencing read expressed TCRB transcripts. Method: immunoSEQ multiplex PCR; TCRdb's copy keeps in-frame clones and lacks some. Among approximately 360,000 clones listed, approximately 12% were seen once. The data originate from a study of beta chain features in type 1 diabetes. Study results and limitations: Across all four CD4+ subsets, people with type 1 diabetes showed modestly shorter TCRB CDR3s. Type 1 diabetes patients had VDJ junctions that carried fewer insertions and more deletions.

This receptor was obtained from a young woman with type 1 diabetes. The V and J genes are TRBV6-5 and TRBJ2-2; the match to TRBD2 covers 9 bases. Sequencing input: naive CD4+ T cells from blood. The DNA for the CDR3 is TGTGCCAGCAGGCGGGGGGGCACCGGGGAGCTGTTTTTT. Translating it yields CASRRGGTGELFF.